These 21 T cell receptor beta chains originate from one sample sequenced in a study of T-cell reconstitution after alpha-beta-depleted transplantation in children. Preparation of the TCRbeta library was carried out with unique molecular identifiers. Via MiXCR, TCRdb re-called the PCR reads, giving one row per CDR3 protein. Of 200,000 to 250,000 distinct CDR3 sequences listed, over 9.5% are singletons. Sequenced here: PBMCs from the stem cell graft donor, sampled from the stem cell graft. These receptors came from a human donor who donated a stem cell graft to a child with SCID.

In this sample, this clonotype turned up many times. The rearrangement joins TRBV5-1 to TRBJ2-3, with D perhaps TRBD2 (6 bases). This CDR3 comprises 16 residues. Germline lookup yields CDR1 SGHRS and CDR2 YFSETQ. Trimming cost V 0 bases and J 2 bases, with 13 bases left between them. The CDR3 nucleotides read TGCGCCAGCAGCTTGGTAACTAGCTTGTCCACAGATACGCAGTATTTT. This translates into CASSLVTSLSTDTQYF.

This clonotype was found many times. The rearrangement joins TRBV3-1 to TRBJ1-5, with D hard to call. CDR1 is LGHDT, CDR2 YNNKEL, per germline (reference sequence). CDR3 size: 15 residues. The germline V and J ends were trimmed by 1 base and 3 bases, with 10 bases remaining between them. For the CDR3, the DNA is TGTGCCAGCAGCCAAGCAGGAAACTCCAATCAGCCCCAGCATTTT. Protein: CASSQAGNSNQPQHF.

The CDR3: CASTVGSGAETQYF. In DNA, the CDR3 is TGTGCCAGCACTGTGGGGTCGGGAGCAGAGACCCAGTACTTC. The rearrangement joins TRBV2 to TRBJ2-5, with D perhaps TRBD2 (6 bases). The CDR3 has 14 residues. The germline V gene has CDR1 SNHLY and CDR2 FYNNEI. V was clipped by 7 bases and J by 4 bases, with 16 bases between them.

Comment on this clonotype: A read error may account for a junction end that differs from germline. The chain combines TRBV7-9 with TRBJ1-1, with 7 bases that match TRBD1. The length of the CDR3 is 13 residues. Germline loops: CDR1 SEHNR, CDR2 FQNEAQ (reference sequence). The CDR3 here is CASSTGEGTEAFF. In nucleotides, the CDR3 is TGTGCCAGCAGCACAGGGGAGGGCACTGAAGCCTTCTTT.

This clonotype was found many times. The rearrangement joins TRBV5-1 to TRBJ1-1, with D perhaps matching TRBD1 (5 bases). The germline CDR1 and CDR2 sequences are SGHRS and YFSETQ. This CDR3 contains 14 residues. V lost 2 bases and J lost 1, with 9 bases in between. The CDR3 protein is CASSLAGQNTEAFF. CDR3 DNA: TGCGCCAGCAGCTTAGCAGGGCAGAACACTGAAGCTTTCTTT.

This clonotype was seen at least ten times. The rearrangement uses TRBV19 and TRBJ1-3, with D tentatively TRBD1 (6 bases). The CDR3 runs to 14 residues. Germline assignment: CDR1 LNHDA and CDR2 SQIVND (reference sequence). The V end was cut by 7 bases, the J end by 1 base, with 11 bases between. The CDR3 is CASKDRASGNTIYF. The CDR3 nucleotides are TGTGCCAGTAAGGACAGAGCTTCTGGAAACACCATATATTTT. Full variable domain (remainder filled in from reference TRBV19 and TRBJ1-3): DGGITQSPKYLFRKEGQNVTLSCEQNLNHDAMYWYRQDPGQGLRLIYYSQIVNDFQKGDIAEGYSVSREKKESFPLTVTSAQKNPTAFYLCASKDRASGNTIYFGEGSWLTVV.

This clonotype was seen ten or more times. The chain is built from TRBV28 and TRBJ2-7; the match to TRBD1 covers 7 bases. Germline V gives CDR1 MDHEN, CDR2 SYDVKM. After removal of 5 bases from V and 4 bases from J, the junction contained 11 bases not matched to a gene. This CDR3 has 15 amino acids. CDR3 sequence (DNA): TGTGCCAGCAGTGGCCGACAGGGAAATTGGTACGAGCAGTACTTC. This gives the protein CASSGRQGNWYEQYF.

This clonotype was observed many times. The chain combines TRBV5-1 with TRBJ2-1; 7 bases line up with TRBD1. The CDR3 is 13 residues long. Per germline, CDR1 SGHRS and CDR2 YFSETQ. V was clipped by 2 bases and J by 5 bases; unmatched bases: 1. The CDR3 region has the DNA TGCGCCAGCAGCTTAGGACAGGACAATGAGCAGTTCTTC. Its translation is CASSLGQDNEQFF.

Many counts were recorded for this clonotype. The genes are TRBV7-2 and TRBJ1-5; TRBD1 aligns across 9 bases. The CDR3 loop spans 15 amino acids. From germline, CDR1 is SGHTA and CDR2 FQGNSA. V lost 2 bases, J lost 7 bases, and 6 bases stayed unmatched. The CDR3 is CASSLQLGQGQPQHF. CDR3 bases: TGTGCCAGCAGCTTACAATTAGGACAGGGGCAGCCCCAGCATTTT.

The chain carries TRBV6-1 and TRBJ2-2; D could derive from TRBD1 or TRBD2 (5 bases each). CDR1 and CDR2 (germline): MNHNS, SASEGT. CDR3 length equals 14 residues. V lost 9 bases and J lost 6, with 17 bases in between. CDR3 coding DNA: TGTGCCAGTGACAGAGCGGTCGGGGCCGGGGAGCTGTTTTTT. Encoded protein: CASDRAVGAGELFF.

This clonotype has ten or more counts. The V gene is TRBV29-1, the J gene TRBJ2-7; TRBD2 matches 9 bases. The CDR3 is 14 amino acids. Germline V gene data show CDR1 as SQVTM and CDR2 as ANQGSEA. Trimming took 7 bases from V and 1 from J; bases not matched to a gene: 8. The CDR3 coding sequence is TGCAGCGCGGGGTGGACTAGCGAATCCTACGAGCAGTACTTC. Translation: CSAGWTSESYEQYF.

This clonotype showed up many times. This rearrangement joins TRBV5-1 to TRBJ1-5; 7 bases are shared with TRBD1. Germline CDR1 and CDR2: SGHRS and YFSETQ. This CDR3 spans 14 amino acids. Trimming took 2 bases from V and 6 from J; bases not matched to a gene: 5. CDR3 protein: CASSLQGQGQPQHF. The CDR3 DNA reads TGCGCCAGCAGCTTACAGGGGCAGGGTCAGCCCCAGCATTTT.

This clonotype came up many times. This chain links TRBV5-1 with TRBJ2-5; D not certain. V was shortened by 0 bases and J by 3 bases, with 6 bases between the two germline ends. Looked up from germline, CDR1 is SGHRS and CDR2 is YFSETQ. CDR3 length: 13 residues. The CDR3 sequence: CASSLGRKETQYF. CDR3 nucleotide sequence: TGCGCCAGCAGCTTGGGACGGAAAGAGACCCAGTACTTC.

The table lists this clonotype with many counts. The chain couples TRBV12-3 or TRBV12-4 to TRBJ1-1, with D uncertain. The CDR3 is made up of 13 amino acids. Trimming took off 0 bases at V and 10 bases at J, with 12 bases between the two ends. This CDR3 reads CASSLAVGRSAFF. The CDR3 nucleotides are TGTGCCAGCAGTTTAGCAGTGGGCAGGTCAGCTTTCTTT.

Many counts were recorded for this clonotype. The genes are TRBV5-1 and TRBJ1-4, with TRBD1 as a possible D gene (6 bases). Germline-derived CDR1 and CDR2 are SGHRS and YFSETQ. The V and J ends lost 0 bases and 4 bases respectively, with 10 bases between them. The CDR3 runs 15 residues. CDR3 nucleotide sequence: TGCGCCAGCAGCTTGGGTGACAGGAATAATGAAAAACTGTTTTTT. It translates to CASSLGDRNNEKLFF.

Only a few counts were recorded for this clonotype. V usage is TRBV12-3 or TRBV12-4 and J usage is TRBJ1-2; D might be TRBD1 (6 bases). This CDR3 is built from 13 residues. Trimming left V 11 bases short and J 2 bases short, with 15 bases between. CDR3 nucleotide sequence: TGTGCCTGCTTACCGACAGGAAACTATGGCTACACCTTC. This gives the protein CACLPTGNYGYTF.

This clonotype was recorded many times. The rearrangement joins TRBV12-3 or TRBV12-4 to TRBJ1-1, with TRBD1 as a possible D gene (6 bases). This CDR3 has 14 residues. Trimming took 8 bases from V and 1 from J, leaving 14 bases between them. CDR3 amino acids: CASGTGQRNTEAFF. The CDR3 coding sequence is TGTGCCAGCGGGACCGGACAGCGGAACACTGAAGCTTTCTTT.

This clonotype was seen at least ten times. The chain couples TRBV18 to TRBJ1-2; D not resolved. The CDR3 covers 15 residues. Looked up from germline, CDR1 is KGHSH and CDR2 is LQKENI. Trimming shortened V by 2 bases and J by 2 bases, and 12 bases separated the two germline ends. CDR3 loop: CASSPGFRVNYGYTF. Here the CDR3 DNA reads TGTGCCAGCTCACCAGGGTTTCGGGTGAACTATGGCTACACCTTC. The variable domain in full, completed from reference TRBV18 and TRBJ1-2, reads NAGVMQNPRHLVRRRGQEARLRCSPMKGHSHVYWYRQLPEEGLKFMVYLQKENIIDESGMPKERFSAEFPKEGPSILRIQQVVRGDSAAYFCASSPGFRVNYGYTFGSGTRLTVV.

The chain joins TRBV5-1 to TRBJ1-6; 11 bases match TRBD1. J lost 1 base, V lost 4 bases, and 7 bases had no gene match. The CDR3 runs 18 residues. The germline V gene has CDR1 SGHRS and CDR2 YFSETQ. DNA of the CDR3: TGCGCCAGCAGCACCCGGACAGGGGGCACGTCCTATAATTCACCCCTCCACTTT. Its protein is CASSTRTGGTSYNSPLHF.

The chain combines TRBV12-3 or TRBV12-4 with TRBJ2-1; 9 nucleotides match TRBD2. Trimming cost V 4 bases and J 5 bases; bases outside gene matches: 9. The CDR3 spans 16 residues. CDR3 nucleotides: TGTGCCAGCAGTTCCTGGGGCGCGGGGGGGCACAATGAGCAGTTCTTC. Translation gives CASSSWGAGGHNEQFF.

Many counts were recorded for this clonotype. The rearrangement uses TRBV7-2 and TRBJ2-1; D call uncertain. The CDR3 covers 13 residues. Trimming cost V 5 bases and J 12 bases, with 17 bases left between them. Germline V gene lookup returns CDR1 SGHTA and CDR2 FQGNSA. CDR3 amino acids: CASSTRLLWGQFF. In DNA, the CDR3 is TGTGCCAGCAGCACCCGTCTACTTTGGGGGCAGTTCTTC.